These 7 T cell receptor beta chains were sequenced from one sample in a study of blood T cell repertoires in COVID-19. Profiling relied on immunoSEQ multiplex PCR, and the TCRdb table lists in-frame clones only, not all of them. The repertoire includes under 200,000 clones, just under 85% of them detected once, and about 8.8% sits in the top ten. The sample taken for sequencing was peripheral blood. The receptor source for this set is a woman older than 75 with COVID-19, enrolled during active disease.

CDR3 DNA sequence: TGTGCCAGCAGCTTAGAGGGGGCGCGCACTGAAGCTTTCTTT. Its protein product is CASSLEGARTEAFF. This chain links TRBV7-8 with TRBJ1-1, with TRBD1 identical over 7 bases. The CDR3 runs 14 residues. Germline lookup yields CDR1 SGHVS and CDR2 FQNEAQ. Trimming at V came to 1 base and at J to 4 bases, leaving 3 bases not matched to a gene.

This chain connects TRBV5-1 to TRBJ2-7; tentative D call: TRBD1 (6 bases). Trimming took 3 bases from V and 7 from J, leaving 17 bases between them. The CDR3 sequence is 14 residues long. Germline lookup yields CDR1 SGHRS and CDR2 YFSETQ. In nucleotides, the CDR3 is TGCGCCAGCAGCTCTGGGACACCCGGAGGTGAGCAGTACTTC. Protein sequence: CASSSGTPGGEQYF.

The chain joins TRBV28 to TRBJ1-2; the D is unclear. Germline V gene data show CDR1 as MDHEN and CDR2 as SYDVKM. The CDR3 runs to 13 residues. The V gene lost 5 bases and the J gene lost 4 bases, with 11 bases spanning the gap. CDR3 loop: CASSPGGIYGYTF. CDR3 coding DNA: TGTGCCAGCAGTCCGGGAGGGATCTATGGCTACACCTTC.

The chain has TRBV2 and TRBJ1-2; D gene ambiguous. Deletions cut 8 bases from V and 4 bases from J, with 14 bases between. The CDR3 spans 13 residues. Germline V gives CDR1 SNHLY, CDR2 FYNNEI. CDR3 region: CASGSEAAYGYTF. In DNA, the CDR3 is TGTGCCAGCGGGTCGGAGGCCGCCTATGGCTACACCTTC.

This clone came up a few times. The V and J genes are TRBV6-1 and TRBJ1-5; unclear D gene. The V gene lost 3 bases and the J gene lost 7 bases, with 4 bases spanning the gap. Germline lookup yields CDR1 MNHNS and CDR2 SASEGT. The CDR3 length is 11 residues. The CDR3 nucleotides read TGTGCCAGCAGTGATCGGCAGCCCCAGCATTTT. This translates into CASSDRQPQHF.

V gene TRBV5-8 combines with J gene TRBJ1-6; tentatively, D is TRBD1 (5 bases). Germline CDR1 SGHTS, CDR2 YDEGEE. V was shortened by 1 base and J by 7 bases, with 12 bases between the two germline ends. The CDR3 spans 15 residues. In DNA, the CDR3 is TGTGCCAGCAGCTTGCGGAGGGGTCAAAATTCACCCCTCCACTTT. Protein sequence: CASSLRRGQNSPLHF.

The chain has TRBV5-1 and TRBJ2-1; maybe TRBD2 (6 bases). V gave up 3 bases and J gave up 2 bases, with 15 bases separating them. Germline loops: CDR1 SGHRS, CDR2 YFSETQ. CDR3 length: 16 amino acids. For the CDR3, the DNA is TGCGCCAGCAGCTCCACCGGGCGGGAACCCTACAATGAGCAGTTCTTC. Residues: CASSSTGREPYNEQFF.